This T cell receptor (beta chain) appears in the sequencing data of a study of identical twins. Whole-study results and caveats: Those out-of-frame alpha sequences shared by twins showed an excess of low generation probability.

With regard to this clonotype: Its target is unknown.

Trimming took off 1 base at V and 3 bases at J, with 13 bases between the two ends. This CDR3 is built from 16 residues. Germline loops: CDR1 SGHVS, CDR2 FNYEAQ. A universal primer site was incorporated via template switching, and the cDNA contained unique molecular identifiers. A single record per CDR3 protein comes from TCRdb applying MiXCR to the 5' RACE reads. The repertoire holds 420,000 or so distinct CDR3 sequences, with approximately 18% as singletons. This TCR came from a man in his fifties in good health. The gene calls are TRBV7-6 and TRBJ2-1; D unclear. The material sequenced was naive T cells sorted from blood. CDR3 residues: CASSLVSINVYNEQFF. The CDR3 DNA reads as TGTGCCAGCAGCTTAGTTTCTATAAACGTCTACAATGAGCAGTTCTTC.